Below, one T cell receptor beta chain is given with its context. Only a few counts were recorded for this clonotype. Its antigen is currently not known. No base quality information exists; no much larger clone differs at one position. Instrument on record: Illumina HiSeq 1500. TCRdb reanalyzed the raw reads on its own, using fastp at Q25 for trimming and MiXCR for clone calling, and kept in-frame beta chains. Rows merge per CDR3 protein into single entries with the most common DNA and genes. The sample records about 470,000 distinct CDR3 sequences, approximately 46% of which are singletons. The ten largest clones represent around 45% of the sample. These data come from a study of T cell repertoires in cytomegalovirus infection (dated by TCRdb to between 2017 and 2020). Concerning the study at large: Alongside well-studied HLA-B-restricted epitopes, the peptide stimulations were aimed at recently identified HLA-C-restricted CMV epitopes, whose presentation resists viral immunomodulation. Because public TCR beta signatures pointed to carriage of CMV infection together with the matching HLA type, the HLA type of each donor mattered for the analysis. Beyond this particular receptor, the publication reports: In the ex vivo response, HLA-C-restricted CMV-specific TCR beta clonotypes were dominant, and in two of eight donors the single most frequent clonotype came from this HLA-C-restricted group. In both this cohort and an independent roughly 350-donor cohort, the cumulative frequency of public TCR beta family members distinguished carriers of CMV infection plus the relevant HLA type.

The sample's treatment or condition label is to be understood as: in vitro stimulation with specific CMV peptide epitopes to enrich CMV-specific T cells. Sequences were derived from cultured PBMCs, sampled from culture after CMV antigen stimulation. This TCR came from a human donor in good health (CMV status not recorded). Some clones in this sample may be carry-over from other donors' samples.

CDR3 reads: CASSLTGPKRNGYTF. The nucleotide sequence reads TGCGCCAGCAGCCTAACAGGCCCTAAGAGGAATGGCTACACCTTC. The rearrangement joined TRBV4-1 to TRBJ1-2; a tentative D match to TRBD1 spans 5 bases. CDR1 and CDR2, per the germline V gene, are MGHRA and YSYEKL. Taken from cysteine to phenylalanine, the CDR3 has 15 residues. Only CDR3 DNA is held: 45 bases, read in frame from base 1. V is pared back by 4 bases and J by 6 bases, with 18 bases lying between the germline termini.